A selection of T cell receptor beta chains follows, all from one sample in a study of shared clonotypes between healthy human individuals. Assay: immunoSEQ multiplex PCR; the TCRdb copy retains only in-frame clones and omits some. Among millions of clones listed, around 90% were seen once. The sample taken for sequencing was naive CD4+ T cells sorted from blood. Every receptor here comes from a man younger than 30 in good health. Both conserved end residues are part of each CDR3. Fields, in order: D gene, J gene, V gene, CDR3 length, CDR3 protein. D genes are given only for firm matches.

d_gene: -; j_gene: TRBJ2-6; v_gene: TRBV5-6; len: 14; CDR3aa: CASSPPSGANVLTF
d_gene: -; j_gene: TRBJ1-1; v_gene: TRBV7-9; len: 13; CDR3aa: CASSPAVNTEAFF
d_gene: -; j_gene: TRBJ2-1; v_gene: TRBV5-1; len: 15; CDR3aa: CASRKGDNQYNEQFF
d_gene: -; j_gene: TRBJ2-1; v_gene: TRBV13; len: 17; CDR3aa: CASSLGVRGRLLNEQFF
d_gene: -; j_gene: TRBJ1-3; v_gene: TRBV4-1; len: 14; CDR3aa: CASRQTDKGNTIYF
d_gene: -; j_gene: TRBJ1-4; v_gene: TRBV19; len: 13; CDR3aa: CASSIHGNEKLFF
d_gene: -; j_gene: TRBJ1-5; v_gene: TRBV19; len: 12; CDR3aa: CASSKPRGPQHF
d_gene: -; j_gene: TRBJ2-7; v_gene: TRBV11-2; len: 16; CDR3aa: CASSLIRQDYSYEQYF
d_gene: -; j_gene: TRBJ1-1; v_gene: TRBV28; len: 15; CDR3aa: CASSFHVGMNTEAFF
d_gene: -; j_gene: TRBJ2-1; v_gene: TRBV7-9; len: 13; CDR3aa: CASSLAGMDEQFF
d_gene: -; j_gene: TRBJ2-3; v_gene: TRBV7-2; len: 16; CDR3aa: CASSFGGAHSTDTQYF
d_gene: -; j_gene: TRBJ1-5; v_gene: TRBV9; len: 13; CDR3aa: CASSVGPNQPQHF
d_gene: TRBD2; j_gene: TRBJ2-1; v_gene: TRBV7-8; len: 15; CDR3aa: CASSFSGGAYNEQFF
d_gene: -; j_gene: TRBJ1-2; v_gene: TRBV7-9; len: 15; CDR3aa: CASSLAGDPAYGYTF
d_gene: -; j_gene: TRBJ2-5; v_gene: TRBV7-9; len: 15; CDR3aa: CASSYRKADQETQYF
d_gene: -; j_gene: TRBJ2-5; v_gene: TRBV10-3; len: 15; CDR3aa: CAISDGQGLLETQYF
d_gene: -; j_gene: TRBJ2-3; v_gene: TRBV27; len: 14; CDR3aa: CASSSEAGTDTQYF